The 14 T cell receptor beta chains below all came from one sample that was sequenced in a study of OX40 agonist ivuxolimab in advanced cancers. Clones were sequenced by immunoSEQ multiplex PCR, and TCRdb holds only the in-frame ones, with some missing. The profile covers 90,000 to 95,000 clones, with 70% to 90% appearing a single time and roughly 4.5% taken by the ten largest. Here the sequenced sample was CD4+ or CD8+ T cells sorted from blood, taken in a trial of the OX40 agonist ivuxolimab. Receptors originate from an adult with an advanced solid tumor such as melanoma, head and neck, liver or kidney cancer.

This clone was recorded only once. V gene TRBV7-2 combines with J gene TRBJ1-2, with 7 bases lining up with TRBD1. The V gene end was trimmed by 1 base and the J gene end by 3 bases; junction bases not matched to a gene: 8. In germline, CDR1 is SGHTA, CDR2 FQGNSA. The length of the CDR3 is 16 residues. CDR3 loop: CASSLEGRQGDYGYTF. DNA of the CDR3: TGTGCCAGCAGCTTAGAAGGTAGACAGGGCGACTATGGCTACACCTTC.

This chain connects TRBV9 to TRBJ1-1; the D is unclear. The CDR3 has 12 amino acids. Germline V gene data show CDR1 as SGDLS and CDR2 as YYNGEE. The ends were cut back, 4 bases at V and 6 bases at J, with 10 bases in the middle. The CDR3 DNA follows: TGTGCCAGCAGCCGACTGACGGCTGAAGCTTTCTTT. Protein product: CASSRLTAEAFF.

This chain connects TRBV7-3 to TRBJ1-1; no clear D. Germline lookup yields CDR1 SGHTA and CDR2 FQGTGA. Trimming pared 0 bases from V and 2 bases from J, leaving 10 bases between. This CDR3 has 15 residues. CDR3 residues: CASSLTGRENTEAFF. CDR3 coding DNA: TGTGCCAGCAGCTTAACAGGACGGGAAAACACTGAAGCTTTCTTT.

The chain links TRBV27 to TRBJ2-6, with D maybe TRBD1 (5 bases). The CDR3 sequence is 16 residues long. CDR1 and CDR2 from the germline V gene are MNHEY and SMNVEV (reference sequence). Trimming removed 5 bases from V and 4 bases from J, with 15 bases in between. The CDR3 region is CASSPSGLAGANVLTF. The CDR3 region has the DNA TGTGCCAGCAGTCCGTCAGGGTTGGCCGGGGCCAACGTCCTGACTTTC.

The V and J genes are TRBV7-3 and TRBJ1-2, with 9 bases identical to TRBD1. V lost 6 bases to trimming and J lost 7 bases; unmatched junction nucleotides: 6. Germline CDR1 reads SGHTA; CDR2 reads FQGTGA. CDR3 length equals 13 residues. Here the CDR3 DNA reads TGTGCCAGCAGTCGGGACAGGGCCGGTGGCTACACCTTC. Translated: CASSRDRAGGYTF. Supplemented by reference TRBV7-3 and TRBJ1-2, the full variable domain reads GAGVSQTPSNKVTEKGKYVELRCDPISGHTALYWYRQSLGQGPEFLIYFQGTGAADDSGLPNDRFFAVRPEGSVSTLKIQRTERGDSAVYLCASSRDRAGGYTFGSGTRLTVV.

V usage is TRBV19 and J usage is TRBJ1-1; D is unresolved. Germline assignment: CDR1 LNHDA and CDR2 SQIVND (reference sequence). This CDR3 has 13 amino acids. V gave up 6 bases and J gave up 0 bases, with 8 bases separating them. The CDR3 is CASRPGLNTEAFF. CDR3 sequence (DNA): TGTGCCAGTAGGCCAGGCCTGAACACTGAAGCTTTCTTT.

CDR3 bases: TGTGCCAGTAGTATGGAGGGAAATCTAAACACCGGGGAGCTGTTTTTT. It is translated as CASSMEGNLNTGELFF. The chain combines TRBV19 with TRBJ2-2; tentatively, D is TRBD2 (6 bases). The germline V gene encodes CDR1 LNHDA and CDR2 SQIVND (reference sequence). The CDR3 runs to 16 residues. V lost 3 bases to trimming and J lost 2 bases, with 13 bases between them.

V usage is TRBV28 and J usage is TRBJ2-2; D is ambiguous. Germline V CDR1 and CDR2: MDHEN, SYDVKM. This CDR3 spans 12 amino acids. The V end lost 6 bases, the J end lost 5 bases, and 7 bases lay between the germline ends. The chain's CDR3 is CASRSLTGELFF. The CDR3 bases are TGTGCCAGCAGGAGTCTTACCGGGGAGCTGTTTTTT.

J is TRBJ1-1 and V is TRBV4-3; TRBD1 agrees at 7 bases. The CDR3 covers 14 residues. CDR1 and CDR2 from the germline V gene are LGHNA and YSLEER. Germline trimming cut 0 bases from V and 4 bases from J; bases unmatched to any gene: 2. This CDR3 reads CASSQERGRTEAFF. CDR3 DNA: TGCGCCAGCAGCCAAGAGAGGGGGCGCACTGAAGCTTTCTTT.

V and J are TRBV2 and TRBJ2-1; D is possibly TRBD1 (5 bases). The CDR3 runs 15 residues. V shed 4 bases and J shed 0 bases, with 10 bases lying between them. CDR1 and CDR2 from the germline V gene are SNHLY and FYNNEI. The CDR3 loop is CASSVRTGSYNEQFF. The DNA of the CDR3 is TGTGCCAGCAGTGTAAGAACAGGCTCCTACAATGAGCAGTTCTTC.

J is TRBJ1-1 and V is TRBV27; 7 bases line up with TRBD1. This CDR3 region has 13 residues. Germline V gene lookup returns CDR1 MNHEY and CDR2 SMNVEV (reference sequence). Trimming cost V 5 bases and J 8 bases; bases outside gene matches: 8. As DNA, the CDR3 is TGTGCCAGCAGTATGACAGGGTTTGAAGAAGCTTTCTTT. Amino acid sequence: CASSMTGFEEAFF.

The gene calls are TRBV7-8 and TRBJ2-6; D unclear. Trimming cost V 2 bases and J 1 base, with 12 bases left between them. There are 17 residues in the CDR3. The germline V gene encodes CDR1 SGHVS and CDR2 FQNEAQ. The CDR3 DNA reads as TGTGCCAGCAGCTTAAGGGCCGCAAATTCTGGGGCCAACGTCCTGACTTTC. Protein: CASSLRAANSGANVLTF.

This clone was picked up one time. V usage is TRBV5-6 and J usage is TRBJ2-1; 16 positions match TRBD2. Germline V gene lookup returns CDR1 SGHDT and CDR2 YYEEEE. J lost 4 bases, V lost 5 bases, and 3 bases had no gene match. The CDR3 is made up of 16 amino acids. The CDR3 spells CASRGLAGGKYNEQFF. The CDR3 DNA reads as TGTGCCAGCAGGGGACTAGCGGGAGGGAAGTACAATGAGCAGTTCTTC.

The chain combines TRBV6-5 with TRBJ1-6, with 9 bases identical to TRBD1. The germline V gene encodes CDR1 MNHEY and CDR2 SVGAGI. Unmatched junction bases numbered 8, after V lost 7 bases and J lost 10 bases. The CDR3 is made up of 14 amino acids. CDR3 nucleotide sequence: TGTGCCAGCACTATTGACAGGGGGAGATCACCCCTCCACTTT. It is translated as CASTIDRGRSPLHF.